This TCR beta chain was sequenced during a study of T-cell reconstitution after alpha-beta-depleted transplantation in children. V was clipped by 1 base and J by 4 bases; unmatched bases: 12. CDR1 is DFQATT, CDR2 SNEGSKA, per germline (reference sequence). The CDR3 is 17 amino acids. This clonotype has a count of ten or more. Using unique molecular identifiers, the investigators prepared the TCRbeta library. TCRdb reanalysed the PCR reads using MiXCR and keeps one entry per CDR3 protein. The table includes a few hundred thousand distinct CDR3 sequences, 9.7% detected once. The chain has TRBV20-1 and TRBJ1-2; 10 positions agree with TRBD1. The clonotype comes from a human donor who donated a stem cell graft to a child with SCID. The sequencing used PBMCs from the stem cell graft donor, collected from the stem cell graft. This CDR3 is CSARVPVTGGFGYGYTF. The CDR3 DNA reads TGCAGTGCTAGAGTTCCGGTGACAGGGGGCTTTGGCTATGGCTACACCTTC.